The source of this T cell receptor (beta chain) is a study of vaccination and CD4 T cells after COVID-19. The time point was: late sampling 161 to 241 days after vaccination in a few convalescent patients. This sample's treatment: approximately nine-day PBMC culture with coronavirus spike peptide pools or control peptides (ViraFEST assay). Oncomine TCR Beta short-read sequencing was applied to DNA from cultured CD4+ T cells. From CD4+ T cells that had been cultured, genomic DNA was extracted. TCRdb re-called the PCR reads with MiXCR, one entry per CDR3 protein. The sample has some 21,000 distinct CDR3 sequences, roughly 46% seen once; the top ten hold approximately 13%. A word on this clonotype: The antigen remains undetermined.

Germline CDR1 DFQATT, CDR2 SNEGSKA (reference sequence). The CDR3 is made up of 13 amino acids. Trimming left V 1 base short and J 5 bases short, with 11 bases between. The sample was CD4+ T cells from blood, cultured in vitro, taken about 7 months after SARS-CoV-2 vaccination. This sequence originates from a human donor who had recovered from COVID-19. The chain recombines TRBV20-1 with TRBJ1-2; D remains ambiguous. For the CDR3, the DNA is TGCAGTGCTAGAGGTCCAGAACTTTATGGCTACACCTTC. This gives the protein CSARGPELYGYTF.